A selection of T cell receptor beta chains follows, all from one sample in a study of somatic mutations in cytotoxic T cells in rheumatoid arthritis. Clones were read by immunoSEQ multiplex PCR, and TCRdb kept only the in-frame ones, dropping some. The sample holds 15,000 to 20,000 clones; roughly four fifths are singletons and the top ten take 15% to 20%. Sample: CD8+ T cells sorted from blood. Receptor source: a woman between 50 and 59 years old with rheumatoid arthritis. Both conserved end residues are part of each CDR3. A D gene is named only where the DNA matches it firmly. Some rows have no size entry. The others give once, few or many, or a class for an expanded clone.

clone_size	d_call	v_call	j_call	cdr3_aa	cdr3_nt
NA	NA	TRBV5-6	TRBJ1-2	CASSLTGSLYGYTF	TGTGCCAGCAGCTTAACAGGGAGCCTCTATGGCTACACCTTC
NA	TRBD1	TRBV11-2	TRBJ1-3	CASSLGLPDRGRGNTIYF	TGTGCCAGCAGCTTAGGGTTGCCCGACAGGGGCCGTGGAAACACCATATATTTT
few	NA	TRBV7-3	TRBJ2-1	CASSLALSSYNEQFF	TGTGCCAGCAGCTTAGCGTTAAGCTCCTACAATGAGCAGTTCTTC
NA	NA	TRBV28	TRBJ2-7	CASIGLFGNEQYF	TGTGCCAGCATCGGCTTATTTGGGAACGAGCAGTACTTC
NA	NA	TRBV27	TRBJ1-4	CASSFFQDKGKLFF	TGTGCCAGCAGTTTTTTCCAGGATAAGGGAAAACTGTTTTTT
NA	NA	TRBV11-2	TRBJ1-1	CASSLDIRGLSTEAFF	TGTGCCAGCAGCTTAGATATCCGGGGGTTAAGCACTGAAGCTTTCTTT
NA	TRBD1	TRBV7-9	TRBJ1-4	CASSSLDRLNEKLFF	TGTGCCAGCAGCTCCCTGGACAGGCTTAATGAAAAACTGTTTTTT
few	TRBD2	TRBV4-2	TRBJ2-2	CASSQGTSGGFANTGELFF	TGTGCCAGCAGCCAGGGGACTAGCGGGGGGTTCGCGAACACCGGGGAGCTGTTTTTT
NA	NA	TRBV27	TRBJ2-5	CASSSYRELQETQYF	TGTGCCAGCAGTTCGTACCGGGAACTTCAAGAGACCCAGTACTTC
NA	TRBD1	TRBV5-4	TRBJ2-7	CASSLVGQATYEQYF	TGTGCCAGCAGCTTGGTCGGACAGGCGACCTACGAGCAGTACTTC
NA	TRBD1	TRBV18	TRBJ2-3	CASSRDRVLTDTQYF	TGTGCCAGCTCACGGGACAGAGTACTCACAGATACGCAGTATTTT
NA	NA	TRBV6-6	TRBJ1-3	CASSYTGGGNTIYF	TGTGCCAGCAGTTACACGGGGGGCGGAAACACCATATATTTT
NA	NA	TRBV9	TRBJ1-4	CASSVIGTEGEKLFF	TGTGCCAGCAGCGTCATAGGGACGGAGGGTGAAAAACTGTTTTTT
NA	NA	TRBV28	TRBJ2-7	CASTLGGSYEQYF	TGTGCCAGCACTTTAGGCGGATCCTACGAGCAGTACTTC
NA	NA	TRBV4-1	TRBJ2-7	CASSQGETYEQYF	TGCGCCAGCAGCCAAGGGGAGACCTACGAGCAGTACTTC
NA	TRBD1	TRBV5-1	TRBJ2-7	CASSPPGQGYEQYF	TGCGCCAGCAGCCCCCCCGGACAGGGCTACGAGCAGTACTTC
NA	TRBD1	TRBV15	TRBJ2-1	CATRSSVQGTNNEQFF	TGTGCCACCAGGTCCTCGGTACAGGGGACGAACAATGAGCAGTTCTTC
few	TRBD2	TRBV7-9	TRBJ2-7	CASSRGTNEQYF	TGTGCCAGCAGCCGCGGGACTAACGAGCAGTACTTC
NA	NA	TRBV9	TRBJ1-1	CASSPAGGNTEAFF	TGTGCCAGCAGCCCAGCTGGGGGCAACACTGAAGCTTTCTTT
NA	NA	TRBV28	TRBJ2-7	CASSLGTVAYEQYF	TGTGCCAGCAGTCTCGGGACGGTGGCCTACGAGCAGTACTTC
NA	NA	TRBV9	TRBJ2-3	CASSVDQRDTQYF	TGTGCCAGCAGCGTAGACCAGCGAGATACGCAGTATTTT
NA	TRBD1	TRBV27	TRBJ2-7	CASSAGTAYEQYF	TGTGCCAGCAGTGCCGGGACAGCCTACGAGCAGTACTTC
NA	NA	TRBV9	TRBJ1-1	CASSVDQRSGGEAFF	TGTGCCAGCAGCGTAGATCAAAGATCGGGCGGGGAAGCTTTCTTT
NA	TRBD1	TRBV7-6	TRBJ2-3	CASSSGQGGATQYF	TGTGCCAGCAGCTCGGGACAGGGGGGAGCTACGCAGTATTTT
NA	TRBD1	TRBV6-5	TRBJ1-4	CASSVNRGREKLFF	TGTGCCAGCAGTGTAAACAGGGGGCGCGAAAAACTGTTTTTT
NA	TRBD1	TRBV12-5	TRBJ2-5	CASGTGGEETQYF	TGTGCTAGTGGTACAGGGGGCGAGGAGACCCAGTACTTC
NA	TRBD1	TRBV6-1	TRBJ1-5	CASSEAPGGTGTNQPQHF	TGTGCCAGCAGTGAAGCTCCGGGGGGGACAGGAACTAATCAGCCCCAGCATTTT
NA	TRBD2	TRBV19	TRBJ2-1	CASRDSGGMNEQFF	TGTGCCAGTAGGGACTCGGGGGGAATGAATGAGCAGTTCTTC
NA	TRBD2	TRBV6-4	TRBJ2-1	CASSDDSGDINEQFF	TGTGCCAGCAGTGACGATAGCGGGGATATCAATGAGCAGTTCTTC
NA	NA	TRBV5-6	TRBJ2-7	CASSFRSSYEQYF	TGTGCCAGCAGCTTTAGGAGCTCCTACGAGCAGTACTTC
NA	TRBD1	TRBV18	TRBJ2-5	CASSPRRDSQETQYF	TGTGCCAGCTCACCACGCCGGGACAGTCAAGAGACCCAGTACTTC
NA	TRBD2	TRBV5-1	TRBJ2-3	CASSFPGTSGRATDTQYF	TGCGCCAGCAGCTTCCCCGGGACTAGCGGGAGAGCCACAGATACGCAGTATTTT
NA	NA	TRBV2	TRBJ2-5	CASSDGAAGEETQYF	TGTGCCAGCAGTGATGGGGCGGCAGGGGAGGAGACCCAGTACTTC
few	NA	TRBV2	TRBJ1-3	CASNSGNTIYF	TGTGCCAGTAACTCTGGAAACACCATATATTTT
few	TRBD2	TRBV18	TRBJ2-7	CASSTTSGRLYEQYF	TGTGCCAGCTCAACGACTAGCGGGAGACTGTACGAGCAGTACTTC
NA	NA	TRBV7-9	TRBJ2-7	CASSSEVYEQYF	TGTGCCAGCAGCTCGGAAGTTTACGAGCAGTACTTC
NA	TRBD2	TRBV27	TRBJ2-3	CASSSLAGSTDTQYF	TGTGCCAGCAGTTCGTTAGCGGGGAGCACAGATACGCAGTATTTT